This paragraph covers one T cell receptor beta chain sequence. This clone was observed once. Its antigen is not yet known. Base-call qualities are not available, and no considerably larger clone is one nucleotide away. The data are from a study of shared clonotypes between healthy human individuals (TCRdb year 2020). With regard to the full study: The cohort included three men and a couple of women between 18 and 49 years of age. For each donor, three plates each were used for CD4 naive and CD4 memory, two plates were used for CD8 naive, and one plate was used for CD8 memory. The study deeply sequenced blood TCR repertoires of about five healthy adults to estimate repertoire size and the extent of clonotype sharing between individuals. To increase sequencing depth and limit assay-specific biases, TCR repertoire library preparation and sequencing were carried out by different laboratories using diverse techniques. Each donor's leukapheresis produced roughly between about 0.85 and 10 billion PBMCs.

TCR CDR3 regions were amplified from genomic DNA by multiplex PCR using the deep immunoSEQ assay. Extracted genomic DNA from each cell subset was distributed evenly across all wells of several immunoSEQ 96-well plates, and each plate was treated as a replicate. For sorted subsets, approximately 190 ng of genomic DNA, equivalent to around 31,000 T cell genomes, went into each replicate PCR. Purified libraries were measured with a Qubit 3.0 fluorometer, size-checked on a Bioanalyzer 2100, and measured again with the KAPA Library Quantification kit. A separate single-read 150-cycle Illumina NextSeq 550 flow cell was used to sequence each immunoSEQ 96-well plate. The original methods were these. The immunoSEQ output contained only junctional sequences without quality scores, so filtering could not match that applied to full-length reads. To assign V/J genes and CDR3, sequences were annotated using PyIR, a Python wrapper for IgBLAST v1.9, with IMGT germline references. Reads with weak V/J assignments (E-value above 1e-6), missing CDR3, stop codons, out-of-frame junctions, or ambiguous translated residues were removed. V3J clonotypes were defined as sequences sharing an identical inferred V gene, J gene, and CDR3 amino acid sequence. To compute the percentage overlap between repertoires, the number of shared unique clonotypes was divided by the size of the smaller repertoire. Three approaches were used to assess repertoire richness: RTK rarefaction, the Chao1 estimator, and Recon v2.1 estimates of unobserved clonotypes. OLGA was used to compute generation probabilities for all TCRbeta clonotypes that the gDNA method yielded from several donors. TCRdb stores this immuneACCESS table with in-frame sequences only. Part of the clones is absent; in the studies checked, under half of the shortfall reflects unresolved V genes, and no reason is known for the rest. V, J and clone size derive from that table, while D and trimming were established from the DNA sequence. Across this sample there are approximately 1,000,000 clones, with approximately 77% seen only once. The ten top clones hold roughly 0.82% of the sample.

What the research found in general, with its limitations: Because the study included only a small number of donors, the genetic and exposure-history diversity represented was limited. Compared with non-shared clonotypes, the clonotypes found in all four sorted-subset donors had higher generation probabilities. When several donors were compared, the shared fraction of clonotypes was around 4.6% for naive CD4, over 3% for naive CD8, about 2.4% for memory CD4, and 0.3% to 0.5% for memory CD8. Sampling was limited to blood, and TCR repertoires in tissue likely differ from TCR repertoires in blood. Naive subsets generally had larger estimated clonotype richness than memory subsets did. Rarefaction of sorted-subset datasets indicated incomplete sequencing despite the large sequencing depth. Based on pairwise subsampling, the degree of clonotype sharing among donors was expected to be affected by sequencing depth.

At the junction V is shortened by 0 bases and J by 3 bases, with 10 bases in between. Including the terminal cysteine and phenylalanine, the CDR3 comprises 15 residues. The sequence is cut down to CDR3 DNA, 45 bases in frame from base 1. CDR1 and CDR2, per the germline V gene, are SGHRS and YFSETQ. The donors were healthy, HIV-negative adults with no recently reported acute infections or vaccinations. Every donor was a Caucasian adult living in Nashville, Tennessee, USA. CD4+ T cells were enriched by magnetic negative selection, after which naive cells were positively selected on CD45RA and the negative fraction was taken as the memory subset. Blood was collected by leukapheresis, and PBMCs were isolated by Ficoll-Histopaque density gradient centrifugation and then cryopreserved in liquid nitrogen vapor phase. Analytical flow cytometry was used to check the purity and quantity of each magnetically sorted T cell population. Each sorted fraction had its genomic DNA isolated and then quantified by UV absorbance on a Nanodrop 2000c.

The specimen was memory CD4+ T cells from PBMCs. According to the study, the label for this sample's cell subset or site signals: CD45RA-negative fraction. The chain joins TRBV5-1 to TRBJ2-1; the D gene assignment is perhaps TRBD1 or TRBD2, with each matching 5 bases. The sequence came from a man aged 18-30 years in good health. Some clones in this sample may be carry-over from other donors' samples. The CDR3 reads as follows: CASSLAGADYNEQFF. At the DNA level, the sequence is TGCGCCAGCAGCTTGGCCGGGGCCGACTACAATGAGCAGTTCTTC.